Given below is one TCR beta chain in context. This sample stems from a study of blood T cell repertoires in COVID-19. V was cut by 0 bases and J by 6 bases, with 19 bases left in between. The CDR3 is 17 residues long. Germline CDR1 is SGHRS and CDR2 is YFSETQ. Recruits, aged roughly 18 to 90 years, lived in 20 to 30 US areas. Exposed enrollees encountered a COVID-19 case at some point within 2 weeks before study entry. As originally analysed: Amplified reference gene primers provided the basis for estimating nucleated cell counts. Measured with immunoSEQ multiplex PCR; TCRdb has only the in-frame clones, and not every one. Clone size and V and J calls were adopted from that table, with D and trimming inferred from the DNA. The data contain around 150,000 clones, 75% to 90% of them singletons.

The receptor's source is an older man who had been exposed to COVID-19. The chain joins TRBV5-1 to TRBJ2-1; D may be TRBD2 (6 bases). Input material: PBMCs or T cells enriched from blood (not recorded which). CDR3 loop: CASSLVGVSQGGNEQFF. CDR3 sequence (DNA): TGCGCCAGCAGCTTGGTGGGGGTGAGCCAGGGAGGCAATGAGCAGTTCTTC.